Listed here are 9 T cell receptor beta chains from one sample, sequenced in a study of T cell responses to AZD1222 COVID-19 vaccine. The repertoire was sequenced with immunoSEQ multiplex PCR; TCRdb's copy has only in-frame clones and lacks some. The sample lists 65,000 to 90,000 clones, about 90% occurring once. Sequenced material: peripheral blood, taken 28 days after the second AZD1222 dose. Receptor source: an adult who received the AZD1222 COVID-19 vaccine.

The chain links TRBV5-1 to TRBJ1-2, with D unclear. The V gene's germline CDR1 is SGHRS and CDR2 YFSETQ. The CDR3 spans 13 residues. Deletions cut 5 bases from V and 0 bases from J, with 8 bases between. The CDR3 DNA is TGCGCCAGCAGTCCCGGGTCTAACTATGGCTACACCTTC. Translated: CASSPGSNYGYTF.

This clone was recorded once. The chain joins TRBV4-3 to TRBJ1-1, with D unresolved. The CDR3 totals 13 residues. V was cut by 0 bases and J by 10 bases, with 12 bases left in between. Germline values: CDR1 LGHNA, CDR2 YSLEER. The CDR3 loop reads CASSQDHRGGAFF. In DNA, the CDR3 is TGCGCCAGCAGCCAAGATCATCGGGGAGGAGCTTTCTTT.

The rearrangement joins TRBV7-9 to TRBJ1-5, with D perhaps matching TRBD1 (6 bases). Germline CDR1 is SEHNR and CDR2 is FQNEAQ (reference sequence). CDR3 length: 16 residues. Between the trimmed V and J ends, which lost 5 bases and 2 bases, there was a span of 16 bases. The CDR3 sequence: CASSQHRETGNQPQHF. The CDR3 DNA reads TGTGCCAGCAGCCAACACAGGGAGACCGGCAATCAGCCCCAGCATTTT.

This clone appeared a single time. The rearrangement uses TRBV9 and TRBJ2-7; maybe TRBD1 (5 bases). The V end lost 0 bases, the J end lost 6 bases, and 13 bases lay between the germline ends. The CDR3 is made up of 14 amino acids. Germline CDR1 and CDR2: SGDLS and YYNGEE. For the CDR3, the DNA is TGTGCCAGCAGCGTAGAGGCAGGGCCGAGCGAGCAGTACTTC. It yields the protein CASSVEAGPSEQYF.

CDR3 in DNA: TGTGCCAGTAGTGCAATGGAGGAGGGGAACTATGGCTACACCTTC. This codes for CASSAMEEGNYGYTF. The chain recombines TRBV19 with TRBJ1-2, with D perhaps matching TRBD1 (5 bases). CDR1 is LNHDA and CDR2 is SQIVND in the germline V gene (reference sequence). The CDR3 runs 15 residues. Trimming cost V 5 bases and J 2 bases, with 15 bases left between them.

The chain has TRBV11-2 and TRBJ1-1, with D unclear. CDR3 length equals 13 residues. The V end was cut by 2 bases, the J end by 1 base, with 5 bases between. Germline-derived CDR1 and CDR2 are SGHAT and FQNNGV. The CDR3 region is CASSLIRNTEAFF. CDR3 coding DNA: TGTGCCAGCAGCTTAATACGGAACACTGAAGCTTTCTTT.

The V call is TRBV3-1 (or the pseudogene TRBV3-2), the J call TRBJ1-3; TRBD1 is a possible D gene (5 bases). V lost 6 bases and J 0 bases, leaving 12 bases between the germline ends. This CDR3 has 15 residues. Germline lookup yields CDR1 LGHDT and CDR2 YNNKEL (reference sequence). Written as DNA, the CDR3 is TGTGCCAGCAGTGAAATTACAGGCTCTGGAAACACCATATATTTT. It encodes CASSEITGSGNTIYF.

This clone was detected a few times. The genes are TRBV2 and TRBJ1-6; TRBD1 matches 8 bases. Germline V gene data show CDR1 as SNHLY and CDR2 as FYNNEI. The CDR3 consists of 14 residues. After removal of 7 bases from V and 14 bases from J, the junction contained 13 bases not matched to a gene. CDR3 bases: TGTGCCAGCAAGGAGACAGGGGTCCTTTGGACCCTCCACTTT. It yields the protein CASKETGVLWTLHF.

The rearrangement joins TRBV5-1 to TRBJ2-5; weak D call: TRBD2 (5 bases). The CDR3 has 13 amino acids. The germline V and J ends were trimmed by 7 bases and 4 bases, with 14 bases remaining between them. Germline CDR1 reads SGHRS; CDR2 reads YFSETQ. The CDR3 is CASRLGVLETQYF. CDR3 sequence (DNA): TGCGCCAGCCGGTTGGGAGTGTTAGAGACCCAGTACTTC. The whole variable domain, remainder taken from reference TRBV5-1 and TRBJ2-5, is KAGVTQTPRYLIKTRGQQVTLSCSPISGHRSVSWYQQTPGQGLQFLFEYFSETQRNKGNFPGRFSGRQFSNSRSEMNVSTLELGDSALYLCASRLGVLETQYFGPGTRLLVL.